These T cell receptor beta chains were read from a single sample in a study of beta chain features in type 1 diabetes. Generated by immunoSEQ multiplex PCR, the TCRdb table keeps only in-frame clones and is missing some. This table holds 15,000 to 20,000 clones, 45% to 50% found once. Material for sequencing was stem cell memory CD4+ T cells from blood. These receptors originate from a man aged 18 to 30 in good health. Both conserved end residues are part of each CDR3. A D gene is named only where the DNA matches it firmly. Not every row has a clone size; where given, it reads once, few, many or a size class.

j_call: TRBJ2-7
clone_size: once
d_call: NA
v_call: TRBV7-2
cdr3_aa: CASSLVGREISDEQYF
cdr3_nt: TGTGCCAGCAGCTTAGTCGGCAGGGAAATATCGGACGAGCAGTACTTC

j_call: TRBJ1-6
clone_size: NA
d_call: TRBD1
v_call: TRBV7-2
cdr3_aa: CASSLWGQGNSPLHF
cdr3_nt: TGTGCCAGCAGCTTATGGGGACAGGGAAATTCACCCCTCCACTTT

j_call: TRBJ1-5
clone_size: few
d_call: NA
v_call: TRBV6-1
cdr3_aa: CASGLQGLTQPQHF
cdr3_nt: TGTGCCAGCGGCTTGCAGGGCCTTACTCAGCCCCAGCATTTT

j_call: TRBJ1-1
clone_size: few
d_call: NA
v_call: TRBV28
cdr3_aa: CASSLQRGSGTEAFF
cdr3_nt: TGTGCCAGCAGTTTGCAGCGGGGGTCGGGCACTGAAGCTTTCTTT

j_call: TRBJ1-1
clone_size: NA
d_call: TRBD1
v_call: TRBV25-1
cdr3_aa: CASSVYRDREAFF
cdr3_nt: TGTGCCAGCAGTGTATACAGGGACAGGGAAGCTTTCTTT

j_call: TRBJ1-3
clone_size: NA
d_call: NA
v_call: TRBV28
cdr3_aa: CASSYPGSGNTIYF
cdr3_nt: TGTGCCAGCAGTTACCCGGGCTCTGGAAACACCATATATTTT

j_call: TRBJ2-3
clone_size: once
d_call: TRBD2
v_call: TRBV5-4
cdr3_aa: CASSSRTSADTQYF
cdr3_nt: TGTGCCAGCAGCTCCCGGACTAGTGCAGATACGCAGTATTTT

j_call: TRBJ2-5
clone_size: once
d_call: NA
v_call: TRBV5-4
cdr3_aa: CASSPRNGQETQYF
cdr3_nt: TGTGCCAGCAGCCCACGAAACGGGCAAGAGACCCAGTACTTC

j_call: TRBJ2-2
clone_size: few
d_call: TRBD1
v_call: TRBV7-2
cdr3_aa: CASSRGQSNTGELFF
cdr3_nt: TGTGCCAGCAGCCGGGGACAGTCGAACACCGGGGAGCTGTTTTTT

j_call: TRBJ1-1
clone_size: once
d_call: NA
v_call: TRBV6-5
cdr3_aa: CASSNDRFKAFF
cdr3_nt: TGTGCCAGCAGTAACGACAGATTTAAAGCTTTCTTT

j_call: TRBJ1-1
clone_size: few
d_call: TRBD1
v_call: TRBV14
cdr3_aa: CASSQGRGRHTEAFF
cdr3_nt: TGTGCCAGCAGCCAAGGCAGGGGGCGACACACTGAAGCTTTCTTT

j_call: TRBJ2-7
clone_size: NA
d_call: NA
v_call: TRBV7-7
cdr3_aa: CASSPDRRSYEQYF
cdr3_nt: TGTGCCAGCAGCCCCGACAGGCGGTCCTACGAGCAGTACTTC

j_call: TRBJ1-5
clone_size: NA
d_call: NA
v_call: TRBV27
cdr3_aa: CASSFIGGNQPQHF
cdr3_nt: TGTGCCAGCAGTTTTATAGGGGGCAATCAGCCCCAGCATTTT

j_call: TRBJ2-3
clone_size: NA
d_call: NA
v_call: TRBV9
cdr3_aa: CASSVVGTRTDTQYF
cdr3_nt: TGTGCCAGCAGCGTAGTGGGGACTCGAACAGATACGCAGTATTTT

j_call: TRBJ1-5
clone_size: few
d_call: TRBD1
v_call: TRBV19
cdr3_aa: CASRNRGGNQPQHF
cdr3_nt: TGTGCCAGTAGAAACAGGGGGGGCAATCAGCCCCAGCATTTT

j_call: TRBJ2-7
clone_size: once
d_call: TRBD2
v_call: TRBV30
cdr3_aa: CAWKDASGRASRSYEQYF
cdr3_nt: TGTGCCTGGAAAGATGCTAGCGGGAGGGCCTCACGCTCCTACGAGCAGTACTTC

j_call: TRBJ2-1
clone_size: NA
d_call: NA
v_call: TRBV5-6
cdr3_aa: CASSLVQGHEQFF
cdr3_nt: TGTGCCAGCAGCTTGGTGCAGGGCCATGAGCAGTTCTTC

j_call: TRBJ2-1
clone_size: NA
d_call: NA
v_call: TRBV7-2
cdr3_aa: CASSLSGLRHNEQFF
cdr3_nt: TGTGCCAGCAGCTTATCAGGGTTGAGGCACAATGAGCAGTTCTTC

j_call: TRBJ2-3
clone_size: NA
d_call: TRBD1
v_call: TRBV11-2
cdr3_aa: CASSLGGDRIDTQYF
cdr3_nt: TGTGCCAGCAGCTTAGGTGGGGACAGGATCGATACGCAGTATTTT

j_call: TRBJ1-2
clone_size: few
d_call: TRBD1
v_call: TRBV29-1
cdr3_aa: CSVGDRALYGYTF
cdr3_nt: TGCAGCGTTGGAGACAGGGCCCTCTATGGCTACACCTTC

j_call: TRBJ1-2
clone_size: NA
d_call: NA
v_call: TRBV10-3
cdr3_aa: CAISDQGNYGYTF
cdr3_nt: TGTGCCATCAGTGATCAGGGTAACTATGGCTACACCTTC

j_call: TRBJ1-5
clone_size: NA
d_call: TRBD1
v_call: TRBV5-1
cdr3_aa: CASSSTGSGQPQHF
cdr3_nt: TGCGCCAGCAGCTCGACAGGGTCGGGACAGCCCCAGCATTTT

j_call: TRBJ1-2
clone_size: NA
d_call: NA
v_call: TRBV5-4
cdr3_aa: CASSLSQTGNFQGYTF
cdr3_nt: TGTGCCAGCAGCTTGTCTCAAACAGGCAATTTTCAAGGCTACACCTTC

j_call: TRBJ2-5
clone_size: NA
d_call: TRBD1
v_call: TRBV5-5
cdr3_aa: CASSLGTGGLETQYF
cdr3_nt: TGTGCCAGCAGCTTAGGGACAGGGGGCTTAGAGACCCAGTACTTC

j_call: TRBJ2-7
clone_size: NA
d_call: TRBD1
v_call: TRBV19
cdr3_aa: CASSKTGVDEQYF
cdr3_nt: TGTGCCAGTAGTAAAACAGGGGTGGACGAGCAGTACTTC

j_call: TRBJ2-7
clone_size: NA
d_call: NA
v_call: TRBV14
cdr3_aa: CASSRLTGRSYEQYF
cdr3_nt: TGTGCCAGCAGCAGACTGACAGGTAGATCCTACGAGCAGTACTTC

j_call: TRBJ2-7
clone_size: few
d_call: TRBD2
v_call: TRBV15
cdr3_aa: CATSRGLAGAYEQYF
cdr3_nt: TGTGCCACCAGCAGAGGACTAGCGGGAGCTTACGAGCAGTACTTC

j_call: TRBJ2-4
clone_size: NA
d_call: TRBD1
v_call: TRBV6-5
cdr3_aa: CASSFSRDRGRGIQYF
cdr3_nt: TGTGCCAGCAGTTTTTCTCGGGACAGGGGGCGAGGCATTCAGTACTTC

j_call: TRBJ2-5
clone_size: once
d_call: NA
v_call: TRBV21-1
cdr3_aa: CASGGGTVPLETQYF
cdr3_nt: TGTGCCAGCGGGGGCGGAACAGTTCCCCTAGAGACCCAGTACTTC

j_call: TRBJ2-7
clone_size: few
d_call: TRBD1
v_call: TRBV28
cdr3_aa: CASRTTGPEQYF
cdr3_nt: TGTGCCAGCAGGACGACAGGGCCCGAGCAGTACTTC

j_call: TRBJ2-2
clone_size: few
d_call: TRBD2
v_call: TRBV6-6
cdr3_aa: CASTRGLASNTGELFF
cdr3_nt: TGTGCCAGCACCCGGGGACTAGCGTCGAACACCGGGGAGCTGTTTTTT

j_call: TRBJ2-3
clone_size: NA
d_call: TRBD2
v_call: TRBV11-1
cdr3_aa: CASSLSGRGADTQYF
cdr3_nt: TGTGCCAGCAGCTTAAGCGGGAGAGGGGCAGATACGCAGTATTTT

j_call: TRBJ2-1
clone_size: NA
d_call: TRBD1
v_call: TRBV5-1
cdr3_aa: CASSFGTGTYNEQFF
cdr3_nt: TGCGCCAGCAGCTTTGGGACAGGGACCTACAATGAGCAGTTCTTC

j_call: TRBJ1-5
clone_size: few
d_call: TRBD1
v_call: TRBV25-1
cdr3_aa: CASSAAGTGIQPQHF
cdr3_nt: TGTGCCAGCAGTGCAGCCGGGACAGGGATTCAGCCCCAGCATTTT

j_call: TRBJ2-6
clone_size: few
d_call: TRBD2
v_call: TRBV7-9
cdr3_aa: CASSPRTSGSAGANVLTF
cdr3_nt: TGTGCCAGCAGCCCAAGGACTAGCGGGAGTGCTGGGGCCAACGTCCTGACTTTC

j_call: TRBJ1-5
clone_size: NA
d_call: NA
v_call: TRBV2
cdr3_aa: CASSGDLQPQHF
cdr3_nt: TGTGCCAGCAGTGGAGATCTTCAGCCCCAGCATTTT

j_call: TRBJ2-1
clone_size: NA
d_call: TRBD2
v_call: TRBV7-3
cdr3_aa: CASSLPGLAGGRFF
cdr3_nt: TGTGCCAGCAGCTTACCGGGACTAGCGGGAGGGCGGTTCTTC

j_call: TRBJ2-5
clone_size: NA
d_call: NA
v_call: TRBV6-5
cdr3_aa: CASSFSETQYF
cdr3_nt: TGTGCCAGCAGCTTTAGCGAGACCCAGTACTTC

j_call: TRBJ2-7
clone_size: NA
d_call: NA
v_call: TRBV18
cdr3_aa: CASSPNGQTYEQYF
cdr3_nt: TGTGCCAGCTCACCCAACGGACAGACCTACGAGCAGTACTTC

j_call: TRBJ1-6
clone_size: once
d_call: NA
v_call: TRBV10-3
cdr3_aa: CAIRRTDNDHNSPLHF
cdr3_nt: TGTGCCATCAGGAGGACAGATAACGATCATAATTCACCCCTCCACTTT

j_call: TRBJ1-2
clone_size: few
d_call: TRBD1
v_call: TRBV28
cdr3_aa: CASSPLTQTGSSHYGYTF
cdr3_nt: TGTGCCAGCAGCCCGCTAACCCAGACAGGGAGCAGCCACTATGGCTACACCTTC

j_call: TRBJ1-1
clone_size: NA
d_call: TRBD1
v_call: TRBV7-2
cdr3_aa: CASSMGTGDTEAFF
cdr3_nt: TGTGCCAGCAGCATGGGGACAGGAGACACTGAAGCTTTCTTT

j_call: TRBJ2-1
clone_size: NA
d_call: TRBD1
v_call: TRBV10-3
cdr3_aa: CAISESNLRTGGFVGGGDHNEQFF
cdr3_nt: TGTGCCATCAGTGAGTCGAATCTCAGGACAGGGGGGTTCGTTGGAGGGGGAGACCACAATGAGCAGTTCTTC

j_call: TRBJ1-3
clone_size: few
d_call: TRBD1
v_call: TRBV5-4
cdr3_aa: CASSHRQGSGNTIYF
cdr3_nt: TGTGCCAGCAGCCACCGACAGGGCAGTGGAAACACCATATATTTT

j_call: TRBJ2-2
clone_size: once
d_call: NA
v_call: TRBV7-3
cdr3_aa: CASSKAPANTGELFF
cdr3_nt: TGTGCCAGCAGCAAAGCCCCCGCGAACACCGGGGAGCTGTTTTTT

j_call: TRBJ2-1
clone_size: NA
d_call: NA
v_call: TRBV10-3
cdr3_aa: CAISAGQSQANEQFF
cdr3_nt: TGTGCCATCAGTGCTGGGCAAAGCCAGGCGAATGAGCAGTTCTTC

j_call: TRBJ2-1
clone_size: NA
d_call: NA
v_call: TRBV7-2
cdr3_aa: CASSPAATRNNEQFF
cdr3_nt: TGTGCCAGCAGCCCTGCCGCGACTAGGAACAATGAGCAGTTCTTC

j_call: TRBJ2-2
clone_size: NA
d_call: TRBD1
v_call: TRBV6-6
cdr3_aa: CASSYVRQGAGGELFF
cdr3_nt: TGTGCCAGCAGTTACGTAAGACAGGGGGCTGGCGGGGAGCTGTTTTTT

j_call: TRBJ2-2
clone_size: few
d_call: NA
v_call: TRBV12-5
cdr3_aa: CASGLFTGNTGELFF
cdr3_nt: TGTGCTAGTGGTTTGTTTACGGGGAACACCGGGGAGCTGTTTTTT